The 26 T cell receptor beta chains given below trace back to one sample, sequenced in a study of T cells in Graves' hyperthyroidism and ophthalmopathy. Researchers amplified the TCR beta CDR3 regions from RNA transcripts. Researchers ran a first-round RT-PCR on the TCR CDR3 using the HTBI primer set. One entry per CDR3 protein, called by TCRdb with MiXCR from the multiplex PCR reads. Found here are approximately 430,000 distinct CDR3 sequences, 14% to 15% of them singletons; the top ten hold approximately 13%. Sequenced sample: blood. Receptors were obtained from a man aged 18 to 29 with Graves' ophthalmopathy.

This clonotype occurred a few times. The chain combines TRBV7-9 with TRBJ2-5; no definite D call. V was cut by 5 bases and J by 5 bases, with 12 bases left in between. The CDR3 sequence is 13 residues long. Per the germline V gene, CDR1 is SEHNR and CDR2 is FQNEAQ (reference sequence). CDR3 sequence: CASSQSKAETQYF. The CDR3 nucleotides read TGTGCCAGCAGCCAATCCAAAGCCGAGACCCAGTACTTC.

To note about this clonotype: Mismatch with germline at one junction end may stem from a read error. V is TRBV11-2 and J is TRBJ2-7; perhaps TRBD1 as D (6 bases). The CDR3 is 12 amino acids. Germline-derived CDR1 and CDR2 are SGHAT and FQNNGV. CDR3 DNA: TGTGCCAGCAGCACAGGGACCTACGAGCGGTACTTC. As protein: CASSTGTYERYF.

This clonotype was recorded at least ten times. This rearrangement joins TRBV18 to TRBJ2-1; D is unresolved. V was trimmed by 0 bases and J by 0 bases, leaving 3 bases between them. This CDR3 has 14 amino acids. The germline CDR1 and CDR2 sequences are KGHSH and LQKENI. CDR3: CASSPPSSYNEQFF. As DNA, the CDR3 is TGTGCCAGCTCACCACCTAGCTCCTACAATGAGCAGTTCTTC.

This clonotype was recorded many times. The CDR3 region has the DNA TGTGCCAGCAGTCCCTTGTTTACAGCGTTGGGAAACACCATATATTTT. Its protein product is CASSPLFTALGNTIYF. V is TRBV27 and J is TRBJ1-3; no reliable D call. Germline CDR1 is MNHEY and CDR2 is SMNVEV (reference sequence). Trimming left V 5 bases short and J 4 bases short, with 18 bases between. The CDR3 is made up of 16 amino acids.

This clonotype was counted ten times or more. The chain is built from TRBV4-2 and TRBJ2-5; unclear D gene. The CDR3 has 12 amino acids. CDR1 is LGHNA, CDR2 YNFKEQ, per germline. V was shortened by 1 base and J by 7 bases, with 7 bases between the two germline ends. DNA of the CDR3: TGTGCCAGCAGCCAAGTAGGTGTGACCCAGTACTTC. Translating gives CASSQVGVTQYF.

This clonotype has a count of ten or more. A much larger clone differs by one base, so this may be a read error. J is TRBJ2-7 and V is TRBV5-5, with 10 nucleotides matching TRBD1. V lost 5 bases to trimming and J lost 3 bases; unmatched junction nucleotides: 5. CDR1 and CDR2 from the germline V gene are SGHKS and YYEKEE (reference sequence). This CDR3 has 14 residues. The CDR3 loop reads CASRPGTGVYEQYF. The CDR3 region has the DNA TGTGCCAGCAGACCCGGGACAGGGGTCTACGAGCAGTACTTC. Full variable domain (remainder filled in from reference TRBV5-5 and TRBJ2-7): DAGVTQSPTHLIKTRGQQVTLRCSPISGHKSVSWYQQVLGQGPQFIFQYYEKEERGRGNFPDRFSARQFPNYSSELNVNALLLGDSALYLCASRPGTGVYEQYFGPGTRLTVT.

This clonotype was seen a few times. The genes are TRBV6-2 or TRBV6-3 and TRBJ2-3; tentatively, D is TRBD1 (5 bases). Trimming took off 6 bases at V and 0 bases at J, with 16 bases between the two ends. Germline V gene sequence: CDR1 MNHEY, CDR2 SVGEGT. The length of the CDR3 is 16 residues. The CDR3: CASRDRTPSSTDTQYF. The CDR3 DNA is TGTGCCAGCAGGGACCGGACACCCTCAAGCACAGATACGCAGTATTTT.

This clonotype turned up a few times. This may stem from a read error, because a much larger clone lies one nucleotide away. V is TRBV18 and J is TRBJ1-6; D is perhaps TRBD1 (6 bases). The length of the CDR3 is 14 residues. V dropped 6 bases and J dropped 14 bases, with 20 bases sitting between them. CDR1 and CDR2 (germline): KGHSH, LQKENI. CDR3: CASSQGRGAVALHF. The CDR3, as DNA: TGTGCCAGCTCCCAGGGACGGGGGGCAGTGGCCCTCCACTTT.

This clonotype was detected many times. J is TRBJ2-5 and V is TRBV7-9; TRBD2 matches at 7 bases. The germline CDR1 and CDR2 sequences are SEHNR and FQNEAQ (reference sequence). The CDR3 totals 14 residues. V was pared by 2 bases and J by 5 bases, with 5 bases of the junction left unmatched. In nucleotides, the CDR3 is TGTGCCAGCAGCTTACCTCGGCGGGGGGAGACCCAGTACTTC. As protein: CASSLPRRGETQYF.

Regarding this clonotype: A junction boundary mismatches the germline segment, possibly from a read error. V usage is TRBV6-2 or TRBV6-3 and J usage is TRBJ2-7, with D perhaps given as TRBD1 or TRBD2 (5 bases each). Germline V gives CDR1 MNHEY, CDR2 SVGEGT. This CDR3 region has 15 residues. In nucleotides, the CDR3 is TGTGCCAGCACTTACGAGGGGACGGTTTTCTACGAGCAGTACTTC. It specifies CASTYEGTVFYEQYF.

This chain connects TRBV4-1 to TRBJ1-4; tentatively, D is TRBD1 (5 bases). The CDR3 totals 16 residues. Germline loops: CDR1 MGHRA, CDR2 YSYEKL. Trimming stripped 1 base from V and 3 bases from J, with 12 bases between. The CDR3 is CASSQVPGTANEKLFF. CDR3 nucleotide sequence: TGCGCCAGCAGCCAAGTCCCGGGGACGGCTAATGAAAAACTGTTTTTT.

This clonotype was counted at least ten times. Compared with germline, one end of the junction differs, possibly owing to a read error. The chain carries TRBV7-9 and TRBJ2-5, with D possibly TRBD1 on 6 matching bases. Germline CDR1 is SEHNR and CDR2 is FQNEAQ (reference sequence). This CDR3 has 15 amino acids. CDR3 sequence: CASSSGAGRLGAIDF. CDR3 DNA: TGTGCCAGCAGCTCAGGGGCAGGACGACTCGGGGCCATAGACTTC.

This clonotype was seen more than once but under ten times. The CDR3 region is CASSQGVGGNQPQHF. The CDR3 nucleotides read TGCGCCAGCAGCCAAGGGGTTGGGGGCAATCAGCCCCAGCATTTT. The V call is TRBV4-1, the J call TRBJ1-5, with no clear D. Deletions cut 1 base from V and 2 bases from J, with 9 bases between. Germline values: CDR1 MGHRA, CDR2 YSYEKL. This CDR3 is 15 amino acids long.

This clonotype was detected ten times or more. V gene TRBV15 combines with J gene TRBJ1-2, with 7 bases identical to TRBD1. Germline V gives CDR1 LNHNV, CDR2 YYDKDF (reference sequence). This CDR3 region has 15 residues. The ends lost 0 bases at V and 4 bases at J; junction bases unmatched: 5. Written as DNA, the CDR3 is TGTGCCACCAGCAGAGAGGCGACAGGGATCTATGGCTACACCTTC. It yields the protein CATSREATGIYGYTF.

This clonotype has more than one count but fewer than ten. CDR3 DNA sequence: TGTGCCAGTAGTATCGCAGGGGGCCCCTACGAGCAGTACTTC. Translated, it gives CASSIAGGPYEQYF. The chain employs TRBV19 and TRBJ2-7; 8 bases fit TRBD1. CDR1 is LNHDA, CDR2 SQIVND, per germline (reference sequence). The CDR3 length is 14 residues. Losses at the gene ends were 3 bases for V and 2 bases for J; bases not matched to a gene: 3. The complete variable domain, with remaining parts taken from reference TRBV19 and TRBJ2-7, reads DGGITQSPKYLFRKEGQNVTLSCEQNLNHDAMYWYRQDPGQGLRLIYYSQIVNDFQKGDIAEGYSVSREKKESFPLTVTSAQKNPTAFYLCASSIAGGPYEQYFGPGTRLTVT.

This chain connects TRBV28 to TRBJ1-1; D perhaps matches TRBD1 (5 bases). V was shortened by 4 bases and J by 4 bases, with 16 bases between the two germline ends. CDR1 MDHEN and CDR2 SYDVKM come from the germline V gene. CDR3 length: 15 residues. In DNA form, the CDR3 reads TGTGCCAGCAGTTCGGCAACTAAGGGGCGCACTGAAGCTTTCTTT. It codes for CASSSATKGRTEAFF.

This clonotype was detected many times. The chain carries TRBV20-1 and TRBJ2-1, with no clear D. In germline, CDR1 is DFQATT, CDR2 SNEGSKA (reference sequence). CDR3 length equals 15 residues. The ends were cut back, 6 bases at V and 0 bases at J, with 15 bases in the middle. For the CDR3, the DNA is TGCAGTGCCACCCCCCCGCCAAGCTCCTACAATGAGCAGTTCTTC. Translated: CSATPPPSSYNEQFF.

Ten or more counts support this clonotype. This chain uses TRBV6-1 with TRBJ2-5; D may be TRBD2 (6 bases). Per germline, CDR1 MNHNS and CDR2 SASEGT. CDR3 length: 14 residues. The ends were cut back, 5 bases at V and 4 bases at J, with 14 bases in the middle. Here the CDR3 reads CASSYEGTGETQYF. The DNA for the CDR3 is TGTGCCAGCAGTTACGAAGGGACTGGAGAGACCCAGTACTTC.

This clonotype was detected only a few times. The J gene is TRBJ2-7, the V gene TRBV27, with 9 bases lining up with TRBD2. The trim removed 7 bases at V and 6 bases at J, leaving 7 bases unmatched. The CDR3 contains 13 residues. From germline, CDR1 is MNHEY and CDR2 SMNVEV (reference sequence). This CDR3 is CASKLSGSPEQYF. For the CDR3, the DNA is TGTGCCAGCAAGCTTAGCGGGAGCCCCGAGCAGTACTTC.

This clonotype showed up many times. J is TRBJ2-7 and V is TRBV27, with 7 bases identical to TRBD1. Trimming cost V 1 base and J 0 bases; bases outside gene matches: 6. The CDR3 spans 16 residues. Germline CDR1 and CDR2: MNHEY and SMNVEV (reference sequence). CDR3 sequence (DNA): TGTGCCAGCAGTTTATTCTCAGGGGGTTCCTCCTACGAGCAGTACTTC. Translated, it gives CASSLFSGGSSYEQYF.

Written as DNA, the CDR3 is TGCGCCAGCGCGACAGGGTACCAAGAGACCCAGTACTTC. Its translation: CASATGYQETQYF. This chain connects TRBV5-1 to TRBJ2-5; 7 bases match TRBD1. The length of the CDR3 is 13 residues. The V gene end was trimmed by 7 bases and the J gene end by 0 bases; junction bases not matched to a gene: 3. Looked up from germline, CDR1 is SGHRS and CDR2 is YFSETQ.

The V gene is TRBV5-1, the J gene TRBJ1-1, with D possibly TRBD1 on 5 matching bases. Germline loops: CDR1 SGHRS, CDR2 YFSETQ. The CDR3 covers 15 residues. V lost 4 bases and J 0 bases, leaving 13 bases between the germline ends. DNA of the CDR3: TGCGCCAGCAGCCAACGGGGCTCTATGAACACTGAAGCTTTCTTT. It is translated as CASSQRGSMNTEAFF. Using reference TRBV5-1 and TRBJ1-1 for the parts outside the CDR3, the full variable domain is KAGVTQTPRYLIKTRGQQVTLSCSPISGHRSVSWYQQTPGQGLQFLFEYFSETQRNKGNFPGRFSGRQFSNSRSEMNVSTLELGDSALYLCASSQRGSMNTEAFFGQGTRLTVV.

This clonotype was found a few times. It may be a read error: a sequence one base away is much more abundant. No conserved phenylalanine or tryptophan ends this CDR3, so it is likely a read error. J is TRBJ2-7 and V is TRBV12-3 or TRBV12-4, with 8 bases fitting TRBD1. CDR3 length: 14 amino acids. J was trimmed by 5 bases and V by 5 bases; bases with no gene match: 8. In DNA, the CDR3 is TGTGCCAGCAGTCCGCCGGGACAGGCCGACGAGCAGTACCTC. It yields the protein CASSPPGQADEQYL.

V is TRBV20-1 and J is TRBJ1-4, with D uncertain. Germline V lookup: CDR1 DFQATT, CDR2 SNEGSKA (reference sequence). The CDR3 totals 12 residues. V lost 7 bases and J 6 bases, leaving 12 bases between the germline ends. The CDR3 nucleotides are TGCAGTGTCAGTGAGCAGGATGAAAAACTGTTTTTT. Amino acid sequence: CSVSEQDEKLFF.

This clonotype was picked up a small number of times. CDR3 nucleotide sequence: TGTGCCAGCAGCTTAAGGGAAGACAGGTACACTGAAGCTTTCTTT. Protein: CASSLREDRYTEAFF. This rearrangement joins TRBV7-9 to TRBJ1-1; a possible D gene is TRBD1 (6 bases). This CDR3 has 15 amino acids. The V end lost 2 bases, the J end lost 3 bases, and 13 bases lay between the germline ends. Germline-derived CDR1 and CDR2 are SEHNR and FQNEAQ (reference sequence).

There are a few counts of this clonotype. This chain connects TRBV4-1 to TRBJ2-3; 8 bases match TRBD2. Germline loops: CDR1 MGHRA, CDR2 YSYEKL. Trimming removed 3 bases from V and 0 bases from J; junction bases left unmatched: 5. The CDR3 has 16 residues. CDR3 sequence: CASSQPGLGSTDTQYF. The DNA of the CDR3 is TGCGCCAGCAGCCAGCCGGGACTAGGGAGCACAGATACGCAGTATTTT.